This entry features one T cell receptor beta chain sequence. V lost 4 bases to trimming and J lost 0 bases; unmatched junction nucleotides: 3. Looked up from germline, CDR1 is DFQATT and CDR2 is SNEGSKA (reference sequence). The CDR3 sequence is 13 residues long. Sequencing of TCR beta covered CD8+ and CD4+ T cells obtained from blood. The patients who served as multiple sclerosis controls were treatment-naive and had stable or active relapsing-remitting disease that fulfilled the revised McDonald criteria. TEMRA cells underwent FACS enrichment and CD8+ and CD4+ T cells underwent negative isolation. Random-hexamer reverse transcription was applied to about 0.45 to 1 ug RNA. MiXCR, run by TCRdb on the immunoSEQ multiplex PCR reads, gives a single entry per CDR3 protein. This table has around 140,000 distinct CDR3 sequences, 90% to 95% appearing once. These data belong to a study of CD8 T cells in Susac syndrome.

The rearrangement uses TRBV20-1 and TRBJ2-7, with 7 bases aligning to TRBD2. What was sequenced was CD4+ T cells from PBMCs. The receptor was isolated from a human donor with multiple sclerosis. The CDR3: CSATRGSSYEQYF. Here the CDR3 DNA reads TGCAGTGCTACGCGCGGGAGCTCCTACGAGCAGTACTTC.